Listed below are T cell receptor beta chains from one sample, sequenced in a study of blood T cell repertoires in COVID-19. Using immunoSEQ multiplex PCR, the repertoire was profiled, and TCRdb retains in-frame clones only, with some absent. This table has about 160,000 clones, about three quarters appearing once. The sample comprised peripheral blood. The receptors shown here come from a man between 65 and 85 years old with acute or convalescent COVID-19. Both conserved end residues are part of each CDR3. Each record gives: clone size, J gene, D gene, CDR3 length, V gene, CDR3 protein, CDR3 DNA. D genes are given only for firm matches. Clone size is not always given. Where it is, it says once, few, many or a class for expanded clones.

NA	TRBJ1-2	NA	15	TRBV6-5	CASSYAAGTNYGYTF	TGTGCCAGCAGTTACGCGGCGGGGACGAACTATGGCTACACCTTC
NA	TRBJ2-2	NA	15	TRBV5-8	CASSLTGTPVGELFF	TGTGCCAGCAGCCTAACCGGGACACCTGTCGGGGAGCTGTTTTTT
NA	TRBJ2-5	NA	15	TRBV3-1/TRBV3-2	CASRFEGLGKETQYF	TGTGCCAGCCGTTTTGAGGGCCTGGGGAAAGAGACCCAGTACTTC
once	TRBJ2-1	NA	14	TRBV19	CASSSGGAHNEQFF	TGTGCCAGTAGCTCTGGAGGGGCGCACAATGAGCAGTTCTTC
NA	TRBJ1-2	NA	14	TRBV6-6	CASSYSGQNYGYTF	TGTGCCAGCAGTTACTCCGGACAGAACTATGGCTACACCTTC
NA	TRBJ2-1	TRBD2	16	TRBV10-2	CASSSGTSQTYNEQFF	TGCGCCAGCAGCTCCGGGACTAGCCAAACCTACAATGAGCAGTTCTTC
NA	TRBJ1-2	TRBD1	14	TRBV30	CAWSISRGQGGYTF	TGTGCCTGGAGTATCTCCAGGGGGCAGGGCGGCTACACCTTC
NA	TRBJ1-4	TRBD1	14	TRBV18	CASSLDRVGEKLFF	TGTGCCAGCTCACTGGACAGGGTCGGGGAAAAACTGTTTTTT
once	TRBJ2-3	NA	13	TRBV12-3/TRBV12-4	CASSASRADTQYF	TGTGCCAGCAGTGCCTCCCGGGCAGATACGCAGTATTTT
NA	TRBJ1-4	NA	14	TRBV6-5	CASSSGHLNEKLFF	TGTGCCAGCAGTTCAGGTCACCTTAATGAAAAACTGTTTTTT
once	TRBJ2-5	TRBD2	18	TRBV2	CASSEALLAGGKGETQYF	TGTGCCAGCAGTGAAGCGCTTCTAGCGGGGGGAAAAGGAGAGACCCAGTACTTC
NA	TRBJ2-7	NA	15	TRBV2	CASSETGFSSYEQYF	TGTGCCAGCAGTGAAACGGGATTCAGCTCCTACGAGCAGTACTTC
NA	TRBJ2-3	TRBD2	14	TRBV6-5	CASRAGEFTDTQYF	TGTGCCAGCAGGGCGGGGGAGTTCACAGATACGCAGTATTTT
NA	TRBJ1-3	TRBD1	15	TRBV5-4	CASSLTGGSGNTIYF	TGTGCCAGCAGCTTGACAGGGGGCTCTGGAAACACCATATATTTT
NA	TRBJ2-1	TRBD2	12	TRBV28	CASSSTSREQFF	TGTGCCAGCAGCTCGACTAGCAGGGAGCAGTTCTTC
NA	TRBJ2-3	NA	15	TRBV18	CASSPPSTSTDTQYF	TGTGCCAGCTCACCACCGTCGACTAGCACAGATACGCAGTATTTT
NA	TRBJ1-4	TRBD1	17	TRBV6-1	CASSGGQPRGSNEKLFF	TGTGCCAGCAGTGGGGGACAGCCGAGGGGGTCTAATGAAAAACTGTTTTTT
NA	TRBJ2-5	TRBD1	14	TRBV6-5	CATEGTGYQETQYF	TGTGCCACCGAGGGGACAGGGTACCAAGAGACCCAGTACTTC
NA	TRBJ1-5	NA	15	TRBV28	CASSLFLGVNQPQHF	TGTGCCAGCAGTTTGTTTTTAGGGGTCAATCAGCCCCAGCATTTT
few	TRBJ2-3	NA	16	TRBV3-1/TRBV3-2	CASSLVGTPSTDTQYF	TGTGCCAGCAGCCTCGTGGGGACTCCTAGCACAGATACGCAGTATTTT